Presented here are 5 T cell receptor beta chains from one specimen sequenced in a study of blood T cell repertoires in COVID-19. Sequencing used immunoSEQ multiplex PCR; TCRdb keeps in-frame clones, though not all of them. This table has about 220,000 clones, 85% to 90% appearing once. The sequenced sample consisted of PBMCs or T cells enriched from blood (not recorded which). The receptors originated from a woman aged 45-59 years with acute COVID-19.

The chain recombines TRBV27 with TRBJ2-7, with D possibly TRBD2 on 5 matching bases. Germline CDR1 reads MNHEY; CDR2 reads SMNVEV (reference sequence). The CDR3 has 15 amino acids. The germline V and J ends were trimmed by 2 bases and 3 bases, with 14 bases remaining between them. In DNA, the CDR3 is TGTGCCAGCAGTTTACGGGAACGACTCCGCTACGAGCAGTACTTC. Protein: CASSLRERLRYEQYF.

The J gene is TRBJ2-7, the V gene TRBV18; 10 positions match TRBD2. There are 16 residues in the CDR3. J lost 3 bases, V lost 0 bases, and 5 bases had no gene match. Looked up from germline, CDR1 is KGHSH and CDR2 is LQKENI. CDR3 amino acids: CASSPPSLAGRYEQYF. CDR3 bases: TGTGCCAGCTCACCACCCTCACTAGCGGGGCGCTACGAGCAGTACTTC.

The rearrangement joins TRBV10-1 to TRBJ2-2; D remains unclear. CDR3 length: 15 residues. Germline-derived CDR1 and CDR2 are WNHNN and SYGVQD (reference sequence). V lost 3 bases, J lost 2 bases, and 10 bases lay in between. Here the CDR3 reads CASSERSRNTGELFF. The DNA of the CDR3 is TGCGCCAGCAGTGAAAGGAGCAGAAACACCGGGGAGCTGTTTTTT.

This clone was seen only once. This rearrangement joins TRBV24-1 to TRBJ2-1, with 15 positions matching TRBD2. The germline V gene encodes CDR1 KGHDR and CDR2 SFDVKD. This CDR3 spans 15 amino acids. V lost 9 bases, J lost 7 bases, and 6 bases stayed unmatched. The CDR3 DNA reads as TGTGCCACCTCAGCCGGGACTAGCGGGAGGAATGAGCAGTTCTTC. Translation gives CATSAGTSGRNEQFF.

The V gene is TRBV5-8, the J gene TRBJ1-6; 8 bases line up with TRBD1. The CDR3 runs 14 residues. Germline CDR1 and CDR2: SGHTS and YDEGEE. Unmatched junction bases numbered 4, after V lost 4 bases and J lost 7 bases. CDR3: CASSPRQGNSPLHF. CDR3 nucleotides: TGTGCCAGCAGCCCCCGACAGGGGAATTCACCCCTCCACTTT.